The TCR beta chain under discussion was sequenced for a study of blood T cell repertoires in COVID-19. Overall study context: Collection of acute and convalescent COVID-19 samples took place in the United States, Italy and Spain. The cDNA or gDNA used as material had been derived from T cells, B-cell-depleted T cells, or PBMCs.

The CDR3 is made up of 15 amino acids. With V trimmed by 3 bases and J by 1 base, 3 bases remained unmatched. Germline V gene sequence: CDR1 SGHAT, CDR2 FQNNGV. Authors' data handling: Nucleated cell number was recorded as an estimate derived from reference gene primer amplification. The protocol was immunoSEQ multiplex PCR, while the TCRdb copy is restricted to in-frame clones and leaves out a portion. Clonal size and the V and J genes are those of that table, whereas D and trimming came from the DNA. The table has tens of thousands of clones, more than 85% seen once; the top ten hold around 20%. This sequence originates from a man aged 45-65 years in a cohort sampled during active COVID-19. Sequencing was performed on peripheral blood. The V and J genes are TRBV11-2 and TRBJ2-3, with TRBD2 matching 8 bases. In DNA form, the CDR3 reads TGTGCCAGCAGCTTGGAGACTAGCGGCACAGATACGCAGTATTTT. Protein product: CASSLETSGTDTQYF.